This T cell receptor beta chain was observed in a study of blood T cell repertoires in COVID-19. Study-wide context: COVID-19 samples collected from the United States, Italy and Spain covered acute and convalescent phases. PBMCs, B-cell-depleted T cells, or T cells provided the cDNA or gDNA that made up the material.

Authors' data handling: Estimation of nucleated cell counts relied on the amplification of reference gene primers. Only in-frame clones appear in the TCRdb table, and some are missing; sequencing was by immunoSEQ multiplex PCR. V and J calls and clone size are as listed in that table; D and trimming were resolved from the DNA. The data show roughly 86,000 clones, over 60% seen once. V shed 3 bases, J shed 8 bases, and the junction held 3 bases outside the gene matches. The germline V gene encodes CDR1 MNHEY and CDR2 SMNVEV (reference sequence). The CDR3 extends over 12 amino acids. The TCR comes from a man between 50 and 59 years old who had recovered from COVID-19. Sequenced material: peripheral blood. V and J are TRBV27 and TRBJ1-2; 7 bases map to TRBD1. CDR3 amino acids: CASSLAGGGYTF. The CDR3 bases are TGTGCCAGCAGTTTGGCAGGGGGGGGCTACACCTTC.